These 11 T cell receptor beta chains originate from one sample sequenced in a study of CD8 T cells in Susac syndrome. Reverse transcription of roughly 0.45 to 1 ug RNA used random hexamers. From the immunoSEQ multiplex PCR reads, TCRdb called clonotypes with MiXCR, one entry per CDR3 protein. The sample consists of approximately 190,000 distinct CDR3 sequences, roughly 92% of them appearing once. Sequencing used CD4+ T cells from PBMCs. These receptors all come from a human donor in good health.

The chain is built from TRBV3-1 and TRBJ2-1; no firm D call. Trimming shortened V by 1 base and J by 9 bases, and 4 bases separated the two germline ends. The CDR3 is made up of 11 amino acids. In germline, CDR1 is LGHDT, CDR2 YNNKEL (reference sequence). The CDR3 sequence is CASSQVGEQFF. The CDR3 nucleotides read TGTGCCAGCAGCCAAGTTGGTGAGCAGTTCTTC.

The gene calls are TRBV6-5 and TRBJ2-3; 7 bases map to TRBD2. Germline V gives CDR1 MNHEY, CDR2 SVGAGI. V trimming: 0 bases; J trimming: 3 bases; junction bases outside the gene matches: 9. This CDR3 comprises 17 residues. The CDR3 coding sequence is TGTGCCAGCAGTTACTCGCCGCAGCGGGGTTGGACAGATACGCAGTATTTT. Amino acids: CASSYSPQRGWTDTQYF.

The CDR3 here is CSAREAGIQETQYF. The CDR3 region has the DNA TGCAGTGCTAGGGAAGCGGGGATACAAGAGACCCAGTACTTC. This rearrangement joins TRBV20-1 to TRBJ2-5; 7 bases align to TRBD2. Germline V gene lookup returns CDR1 DFQATT and CDR2 SNEGSKA (reference sequence). The length of the CDR3 is 14 residues. Unmatched junction bases numbered 6, after V lost 3 bases and J lost 2 bases.

The gene calls are TRBV3-1 and TRBJ2-6; D not certain. There are 17 residues in the CDR3. Trimming shortened V by 0 bases and J by 0 bases, and 9 bases separated the two germline ends. Germline assignment: CDR1 LGHDT and CDR2 YNNKEL (reference sequence). CDR3 DNA: TGTGCCAGCAGCCAAGATAGAGTTTTCTCTGGGGCCAACGTCCTGACTTTC. Translation: CASSQDRVFSGANVLTF.

The V and J genes are TRBV6-6 and TRBJ2-5, with TRBD1 matching 9 bases. Per germline, CDR1 MNHNY and CDR2 SVGAGI (reference sequence). V gave up 8 bases and J gave up 3 bases; unmatched junction bases: 13. CDR3 length: 16 amino acids. CDR3 nucleotides: TGTGCCAGCCTAATCCGACGGACAGGGGTCAAAGAGACCCAGTACTTC. It codes for CASLIRRTGVKETQYF.

The rearrangement links TRBV12-3 or TRBV12-4 to TRBJ2-6; possibly TRBD1 for D (5 bases). V was shortened by 2 bases and J by 0 bases, with 17 bases between the two germline ends. The CDR3 is 19 amino acids. CDR3 residues: CASSLNLGQGLSGANVLTF. CDR3 bases: TGTGCCAGCAGTTTAAATCTGGGCCAGGGCCTCTCTGGGGCCAACGTCCTGACTTTC.

The chain has TRBV7-2 and TRBJ1-3; maybe TRBD1 (5 bases). Trimming took 7 bases from V and 0 from J, leaving 19 bases between them. CDR3 length: 17 residues. Germline V gene lookup returns CDR1 SGHTA and CDR2 FQGNSA. The CDR3 DNA reads TGTGCCAGCACCCTGGGGCATAACCCTTACTCTGGAAACACCATATATTTT. Translating gives CASTLGHNPYSGNTIYF.

V and J are TRBV3-1 and TRBJ1-1; D not certain. Trimming cost V 4 bases and J 4 bases, with 10 bases left between them. Germline V CDR1 and CDR2: LGHDT, YNNKEL (reference sequence). This CDR3 region has 13 residues. The CDR3 DNA reads TGTGCCAGCAGCCCGGTCTGGGGCACTGAAGCTTTCTTT. Its protein product is CASSPVWGTEAFF.

The V and J genes are TRBV5-1 and TRBJ1-5, with TRBD1 as a possible D gene (5 bases). This CDR3 region has 13 residues. Germline CDR1 SGHRS, CDR2 YFSETQ. V lost 0 bases to trimming and J lost 9 bases, with 10 bases between them. This CDR3 reads CASSLDRFGPQHF. CDR3 bases: TGCGCCAGCAGCTTGGACAGGTTCGGGCCCCAGCATTTT.

As DNA, the CDR3 is TGTGCCAGCAGCTCCGTCGGGGGAAACCCCGGGGAGCTGTTTTTT. It specifies CASSSVGGNPGELFF. The chain uses TRBV7-3 and TRBJ2-2; TRBD2 is a possible D gene (6 bases). The germline V and J ends were trimmed by 4 bases and 6 bases, with 15 bases remaining between them. Germline lookup yields CDR1 SGHTA and CDR2 FQGTGA. This CDR3 spans 15 amino acids.

V is TRBV20-1 and J is TRBJ2-3, with TRBD2 matching over 11 bases. The germline gives CDR1 DFQATT, CDR2 SNEGSKA (reference sequence). CDR3 length: 15 amino acids. Unmatched junction bases numbered 8, after V lost 5 bases and J lost 4 bases. CDR3 in amino acids: CSAGSTSGGPDTQYF. In DNA, the CDR3 is TGCAGTGCTGGTTCCACTAGCGGGGGCCCAGATACGCAGTATTTT.